This TCR beta chain was identified in a study of cytomegalovirus exposure and HLA in healthy donors. Background on the study: Early on, a data release was issued that held roughly 86 million unique TCRs from HLA-typed donors. General study results and limits: CMV serostatus was the only recorded immune exposure for donors. An observed cluster of highly shared sequence variants was recorded as a likely sequencing artifact.

V was clipped by 3 bases and J by 3 bases; unmatched bases: 3. CDR3 size: 15 residues. Germline-derived CDR1 and CDR2 are SGHRS and YFSETQ. Vbeta (60) and Jbeta (13) primers were used in the PCR. TCRdb keeps only in-frame clones here, not all; method: immunoSEQ multiplex PCR. In the table there are some 170,000 clones, about 81% of which are singletons. Concerning this clone: Antigen specificity is unknown.

The sample taken for sequencing was PBMCs. The V call is TRBV5-1, the J call TRBJ2-3, with 11 bases that match TRBD1. The receptor comes from a young woman in good health and CMV-seronegative. The CDR3 here is CASSSDRGQTDTQYF. In DNA form, the CDR3 reads TGCGCCAGCAGCTCGGACAGGGGGCAAACAGATACGCAGTATTTT.